This entry features one T cell receptor (beta chain) sequence. Its cognate antigen is unknown. Original processing methods: It was from CDR3 differences across clinicopathological groups that a distant-metastasis classifier for papillary thyroid cancer was built. TCRdb reassembled clones from the PCR reads with MiXCR. The V and J calls, along with clone size, are taken from TCRdb and not from the paper's own processing. The data hold approximately 30,000 clones, with around 7.4% observed a single time. This record belongs to a study of metastatic and nonmetastatic thyroid tumors. Study background: Comparison of repertoires was carried out across blood and tumor or nodule tissue from malignant and benign thyroid patients. Study results and caveats: Malignant thyroid tumors reportedly exceeded benign nodules significantly in TCR beta diversity, with the difference appearing in blood and tumor.

Germline CDR1 and CDR2: MNHNS and SASEGT. The junction had 2 bases not matched to a gene; V was cut back by 7 bases and J by 3 bases. The CDR3 sequence is 13 residues long. All patients were treatment-naive before thyroid surgery. The sequencing input was blood. The origin of this receptor is a female donor with papillary thyroid cancer or a benign thyroid nodule (not recorded which). Some clones in this sample may be carry-over from other donors' samples. The chain joins TRBV6-1 to TRBJ2-7, with TRBD1 matching 11 bases. CDR3 nucleotide sequence: TGTGCCAGCACCGGGACAGGGGGCTACGAGCAGTACTTC. Translating gives CASTGTGGYEQYF.